These T cell receptor beta chains were read from a single sample in a study of immune heterogeneity within non-small cell lung tumors. TCRdb recomputed calls from the multiplex PCR reads with MiXCR, one row per CDR3 protein. Among some 11,000 distinct CDR3 sequences listed, under 35% were seen once. Sequences were obtained from lung tumor tissue. The receptors were sampled from a woman between 50 and 59 years old with non-small cell lung cancer. The CDR3 runs from the conserved cysteine through the conserved F or W. The order of the fields is J gene, V gene, clone size, D gene, CDR3 protein, CDR3 DNA. A D gene is named only where the DNA matches it firmly. A row's size may be missing; if present it is once, few, many or a size class.

>TRBJ2-7|TRBV6-2/TRBV6-3|medium-sized|TRBD1
CAIRTGFLSEQYF
TGTGCCATCCGGACAGGGTTTTTGTCCGAGCAGTACTTC
>TRBJ2-1|TRBV5-1|many|NA
CASTYLSRGLTEEQFF
TGCGCCAGCACCTATTTATCCCGGGGGTTAACAGAGGAGCAGTTCTTC
>TRBJ1-5|TRBV7-9|many|NA
CASSLAMAGNNQPQHF
TGTGCCAGCAGCTTAGCGATGGCGGGAAACAATCAGCCCCAGCATTTT
>TRBJ2-3|TRBV12-3/TRBV12-4|medium-sized|TRBD2
CASSLPQGLAGGTDTQYF
TGTGCCAGCAGTTTACCCCAGGGGCTAGCGGGGGGAACAGATACGCAGTATTTT
>TRBJ2-7|TRBV12-3/TRBV12-4|NA|NA
CASTLTGPYEQYF
TGTGCCAGCACCTTGACAGGACCTTACGAGCAGTACTTC
>TRBJ2-7|TRBV10-2|medium-sized|TRBD1
CASHDGTGRYEQYF
TGCGCCAGCCACGACGGGACAGGGAGGTACGAGCAGTACTTC
>TRBJ2-6|TRBV4-2|medium-sized|NA
CASSSQGNGANVLTF
TGTGCCAGCAGCTCCCAGGGAAATGGGGCCAACGTCCTGACTTTC
>TRBJ2-7|TRBV10-1|medium-sized|NA
CASSMTRSYEQYF
TGCGCCAGCAGTATGACTAGGAGCTACGAGCAGTACTTC
>TRBJ1-4|TRBV30|few|TRBD1
CAWKVIGRGQGKLFF
TGTGCCTGGAAGGTTATCGGCAGGGGGCAAGGAAAACTGTTTTTT
>TRBJ1-2|TRBV6-2/TRBV6-3|medium-sized|TRBD1
CASSPTPGGGGNGYTF
TGTGCCAGCAGCCCCACCCCTGGGGGAGGGGGCAATGGCTACACCTTC
>TRBJ2-1|TRBV4-1|medium-sized|TRBD2
CASSQGYPAGGRNEQFF
TGCGCCAGCAGCCAAGGGTACCCAGCGGGAGGGCGAAATGAGCAGTTCTTC
>TRBJ1-1|TRBV12-3/TRBV12-4|many|TRBD1
CASSLEQGAREAFF
TGTGCCAGCAGTTTAGAACAGGGGGCGCGGGAAGCTTTCTTT
>TRBJ1-5|TRBV7-8|medium-sized|NA
CASSLVGYQPQHF
TGTGCCAGCAGCTTAGTTGGATATCAGCCCCAGCATTTT
>TRBJ2-7|TRBV3-1|many|TRBD2
CASSQRLAGPYEQYF
TGTGCCAGCAGCCAACGACTAGCGGGGCCCTACGAGCAGTACTTC
>TRBJ1-1|TRBV12-3/TRBV12-4|many|NA
CASSFPPDVFF
TGTGCCAGCAGTTTCCCCCCTGATGTTTTCTTT
>TRBJ1-1|TRBV6-1|many|TRBD1
CASSNRGFTEAFF
TGTGCCAGCAGTAACAGGGGTTTCACTGAAGCTTTCTTT
>TRBJ2-7|TRBV6-1|medium-sized|NA
CASSSTDSYEQYF
TGTGCCAGCAGTTCCACCGACAGCTACGAGCAGTACTTC
>TRBJ1-1|TRBV18|many|NA
CASSPAFTGIGGQGVNTEAFF
TGTGCCAGCTCACCCGCATTTACAGGGATTGGGGGTCAAGGGGTGAACACTGAAGCTTTCTTT
>TRBJ2-1|TRBV29-1|few|NA
CSVVAWGQNNEQFF
TGCAGCGTTGTAGCCTGGGGGCAGAACAATGAGCAGTTCTTC
>TRBJ1-6|TRBV3-1|NA|NA
CASSQFGNSPLHF
TGTGCCAGCAGCCAATTTGGTAATTCACCCCTCCACTTT
>TRBJ2-5|TRBV12-3/TRBV12-4|many|TRBD2
CASSLRLAGGPRQETQYF
TGTGCCAGCAGTTTACGGCTAGCGGGAGGGCCACGACAAGAGACCCAGTACTTC
>TRBJ1-5|TRBV19|NA|NA
CASMLTDFYSNHPQHF
TGTGCCTCCATGCTGACAGACTTTTATAGCAATCACCCCCAGCATTTT
>TRBJ1-1|TRBV28|few|NA
CASYSGGGNTEAFF
TGTGCCAGCTATTCCGGGGGGGGGAACACTGAAGCTTTCTTT
>TRBJ2-7|TRBV12-3/TRBV12-4|medium-sized|NA
CASRPHVGGRGVHEQYF
TGTGCCAGCAGACCCCATGTTGGGGGCAGGGGTGTTCACGAGCAGTACTTC
>TRBJ1-1|TRBV9|NA|NA
CASSPWGVNTEAFF
TGTGCCAGCAGCCCCTGGGGGGTGAACACTGAAGCTTTCTTT
>TRBJ2-5|TRBV27|NA|NA
CASSLNGQTPGTQYF
TGTGCCAGCAGTTTAAACGGACAAACCCCCGGGACCCAGTACTTC
>TRBJ2-2|TRBV24-1|many|TRBD2
CATSSGRGTGELFF
TGTGCCACCTCCAGCGGGAGGGGGACCGGGGAGCTGTTTTTT
>TRBJ1-4|TRBV7-8|medium-sized|NA
CASSPGVRATNEKLFF
TGTGCCAGCAGCCCAGGTGTCCGTGCAACTAATGAAAAACTGTTTTTT
>TRBJ2-4|TRBV7-9|many|TRBD2
CASSFGGGNKNIQYF
TGTGCCAGCAGCTTTGGGGGAGGGAACAAAAACATTCAGTACTTC
>TRBJ2-4|TRBV14|few|NA
CASSHGGLAKNIQYF
TGTGCCAGCAGCCACGGAGGGCTAGCCAAAAACATTCAGTACTTC
>TRBJ1-2|TRBV3-1|NA|NA
CASSLNPIGGYTF
TGTGCCAGCAGCCTGAACCCCATAGGGGGCTACACCTTC
>TRBJ2-1|TRBV20-1|NA|TRBD2
CSARDPAGGKFF
TGCAGTGCTAGAGATCCAGCGGGAGGGAAGTTCTTC
>TRBJ1-2|TRBV19|NA|NA
CASSRGNYGYTF
TGTGCCAGTAGTCGAGGGAACTATGGCTACACCTTC
>TRBJ2-3|TRBV28|NA|NA
CASTFVQGTDTQYF
TGTGCCAGCACCTTTGTCCAAGGCACAGATACGCAGTATTTT
>TRBJ2-7|TRBV9|NA|TRBD2
CASSYSGSPGEQYF
TGTGCCAGCAGCTATAGCGGGTCTCCGGGGGAGCAGTACTTC
>TRBJ2-3|TRBV4-3|NA|NA
CASSQEGSRADTQYF
TGCGCCAGCAGCCAAGAGGGCTCCAGGGCAGATACGCAGTATTTT
>TRBJ2-6|TRBV20-1|NA|NA
CSAPGPWGAGANVLTF
TGCAGTGCTCCAGGCCCTTGGGGAGCTGGGGCCAACGTCCTGACTTTC
>TRBJ1-1|TRBV6-5|NA|NA
CASSTPGGENTEAFF
TGTGCCAGCAGTACTCCGGGAGGGGAGAACACTGAAGCTTTCTTT
>TRBJ2-3|TRBV20-1|NA|TRBD2
CSAPPSGGSHTDTQYF
TGCAGTGCTCCCCCTAGCGGGGGTTCTCACACAGATACGCAGTATTTT
>TRBJ2-1|TRBV4-1|many|NA
CASSQVLYGGNEQFF
TGCGCCAGCAGCCAAGTTTTGTACGGAGGGAATGAGCAGTTCTTC
>TRBJ2-3|TRBV6-2/TRBV6-3|few|TRBD2
CSSRRTLLAGGGTDTQYF
TGTTCCAGCAGGCGAACCCTCCTAGCGGGGGGAGGCACAGATACGCAGTATTTT
>TRBJ2-1|TRBV28|NA|NA
CASRLLTYNEQFF
TGTGCCAGCAGACTCCTGACCTACAATGAGCAGTTCTTC
>TRBJ1-1|TRBV2|many|NA
CASSEAPIERPGTEAFF
TGTGCCAGCAGTGAAGCGCCTATTGAGCGCCCGGGGACTGAAGCTTTCTTT
>TRBJ1-2|TRBV12-3/TRBV12-4|many|NA
CASSSGTAKYGYTF
TGTGCCAGCAGTTCCGGGACGGCGAAATACGGCTACACCTTC
>TRBJ2-3|TRBV29-1|few|NA
CSAQDGGTQYF
TGCAGCGCACAGGACGGGGGTACGCAGTATTTT
>TRBJ1-1|TRBV4-1|many|NA
CASSQERVMNTEAFF
TGCGCCAGCAGCCAAGAAAGGGTGATGAACACTGAAGCTTTCTTT
>TRBJ2-2|TRBV4-1|NA|NA
CASSRGRETGELFF
TGCGCCAGCAGCCGGGGACGGGAAACCGGGGAGCTGTTTTTT
>TRBJ2-1|TRBV20-1|NA|TRBD1
CSAREPTGGSNEQFF
TGCAGTGCTAGAGAACCGACAGGGGGGAGTAATGAGCAGTTCTTC